This T cell receptor beta chain appears in the sequencing data of a study of blood T cell repertoires in COVID-19. Study details: Italy, Spain and the United States were the sources of the convalescent and acute COVID-19 samples.

The CDR3 is made up of 17 amino acids. Trimming at V came to 4 bases and at J to 1 base, leaving 12 bases not matched to a gene. Per germline, CDR1 SGHRS and CDR2 YFSETQ. Enrollees, about 18 to 90 years old, lived in 24 US areas. Clones were read by immunoSEQ multiplex PCR, and TCRdb kept only the in-frame ones, dropping some. The data contain approximately 210,000 clones, over 75% of them singletons. The source of this sequence is a woman aged 60-70 years who had recovered from COVID-19. V and J are TRBV5-1 and TRBJ1-1; 8 bases are shared with TRBD1. The source material was PBMCs or T cells enriched from blood (not recorded which). For the CDR3, the DNA is TGCGCCAGCAGCAGTGGACCAGGGGGCTCCCGGAACACTGAAGCTTTCTTT. As protein: CASSSGPGGSRNTEAFF.